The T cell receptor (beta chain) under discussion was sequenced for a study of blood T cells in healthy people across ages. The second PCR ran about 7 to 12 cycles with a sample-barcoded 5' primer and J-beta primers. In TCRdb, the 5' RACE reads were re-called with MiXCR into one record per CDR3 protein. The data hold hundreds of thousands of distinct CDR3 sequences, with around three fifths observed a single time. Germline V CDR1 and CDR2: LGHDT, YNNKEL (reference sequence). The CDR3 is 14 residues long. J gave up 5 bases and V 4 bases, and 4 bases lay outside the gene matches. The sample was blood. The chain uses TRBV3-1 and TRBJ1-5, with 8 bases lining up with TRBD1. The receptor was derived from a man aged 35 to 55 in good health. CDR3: CASSPGTGHQPQHF. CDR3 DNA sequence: TGTGCCAGCAGCCCGGGGACAGGCCATCAGCCCCAGCATTTT.